These 25 T cell receptor beta chains originate from one sample sequenced in a study of blood T cell repertoires in COVID-19. Some clones are missing from TCRdb's copy, which holds only in-frame ones; the method was immunoSEQ multiplex PCR. The table has 25,000 to 30,000 clones, approximately 83% seen once. Specimen: peripheral blood. The receptors here all came from a woman aged 80 or older with COVID-19, enrolled during active disease.

This chain connects TRBV12-3 or TRBV12-4 to TRBJ1-4; D gene ambiguous. The ends were cut back, 8 bases at V and 7 bases at J, with 11 bases in the middle. This CDR3 is built from 12 residues. The chain's CDR3 is CASARVGEKLFF. The CDR3, as DNA: TGTGCCAGCGCGAGGGTAGGTGAAAAACTGTTTTTT.

Here the CDR3 DNA reads TGTGCCAGTAGTCAGCGGGGGGGCGGGAAGACCCAGTACTTC. As protein: CASSQRGGGKTQYF. The chain is built from TRBV19 and TRBJ2-5, with TRBD2 matching over 10 bases. CDR1 LNHDA and CDR2 SQIVND come from the germline V gene (reference sequence). The CDR3 has 14 amino acids. V was clipped by 5 bases and J by 6 bases; unmatched bases: 6.

This chain links TRBV7-9 with TRBJ1-5; D may be TRBD1 (6 bases). This CDR3 contains 13 residues. The V and J ends lost 3 bases and 6 bases respectively, with 9 bases between them. CDR1 and CDR2 from the germline V gene are SEHNR and FQNEAQ (reference sequence). CDR3 loop: CASSLTGGQPQHF. CDR3 sequence (DNA): TGTGCCAGCAGCTTGACAGGAGGTCAGCCCCAGCATTTT.

This rearrangement joins TRBV5-1 to TRBJ1-6, with no clear D. CDR3 length: 14 residues. Germline assignment: CDR1 SGHRS and CDR2 YFSETQ. V lost 0 bases to trimming and J lost 1 base, with 2 bases between them. DNA of the CDR3: TGCGCCAGCAGCTTGGCGTCCTATAATTCACCCCTCCACTTT. It encodes CASSLASYNSPLHF.

The chain recombines TRBV3-1 (or the pseudogene TRBV3-2) with TRBJ2-3; 7 bases match TRBD2. The CDR3 sequence is 15 residues long. Germline V gene data show CDR1 as LGHDT and CDR2 as YNNKEL (reference sequence). V gave up 3 bases and J gave up 6 bases; unmatched junction bases: 9. DNA of the CDR3: TGTGCCAGCAGCCACCTAGGACTAGGGCCCGATACGCAGTATTTT. Translating gives CASSHLGLGPDTQYF.

The CDR3: CAWSVGQAYGYTF. DNA of the CDR3: TGTGCCTGGAGTGTTGGCCAGGCCTATGGCTACACCTTC. V gene TRBV30 combines with J gene TRBJ1-2, with D unclear. Looked up from germline, CDR1 is GTSNPN and CDR2 is SVGIG (reference sequence). There are 13 residues in the CDR3. Between the trimmed V and J ends, which lost 0 bases and 4 bases, there was a span of 9 bases.

The chain links TRBV11-2 to TRBJ1-5, with D unclear. The CDR3 extends over 15 amino acids. V was pared by 0 bases and J by 4 bases, with 10 bases between. CDR1 and CDR2 (germline): SGHAT, FQNNGV. The CDR3 is CASSLEFGVNQPQHF. CDR3 coding DNA: TGTGCCAGCAGCTTAGAATTCGGGGTTAATCAGCCCCAGCATTTT.

The chain links TRBV14 to TRBJ1-1, with 7 positions matching TRBD1. Trimming removed 0 bases from V and 0 bases from J; junction bases left unmatched: 7. Germline CDR1 and CDR2: SGHDN and FVKESK. This CDR3 contains 17 residues. The CDR3 sequence: CASSQDWDRFMNTEAFF. The CDR3 bases are TGTGCCAGCAGCCAAGATTGGGACAGATTCATGAACACTGAAGCTTTCTTT.

This clone was seen only once. The chain combines TRBV7-2 with TRBJ2-5, with D tentatively TRBD1 (5 bases). CDR3 size: 14 residues. Deletions cut 3 bases from V and 1 base from J, with 9 bases between. Germline V gene sequence: CDR1 SGHTA, CDR2 FQGNSA. CDR3 loop: CASSFGHSQETQYF. CDR3 bases: TGTGCCAGCAGCTTTGGACACAGCCAAGAGACCCAGTACTTC.

V gene TRBV27 combines with J gene TRBJ1-1; 8 bases line up with TRBD1. CDR1 and CDR2 (germline): MNHEY, SMNVEV (reference sequence). With 6 bases clipped from V and 4 bases from J, the junction kept 10 bases outside the gene matches. CDR3 size: 15 residues. DNA for the CDR3: TGTGCCAGCAGCCCTAGACAGGGGAGGTTCACTGAAGCTTTCTTT. Translating it yields CASSPRQGRFTEAFF.

The genes are TRBV19 and TRBJ2-7, with 10 positions matching TRBD1. Germline CDR1 is LNHDA and CDR2 is SQIVND (reference sequence). This CDR3 has 15 residues. V shed 6 bases, J shed 1 base, and the junction held 6 bases outside the gene matches. The CDR3 bases are TGTGCCAGTAGCAGTAGGGACAGGGGTTCCTACGAGCAGTACTTC. Protein: CASSSRDRGSYEQYF. The full variable domain, its missing parts supplied by reference TRBV19 and TRBJ2-7, is DGGITQSPKYLFRKEGQNVTLSCEQNLNHDAMYWYRQDPGQGLRLIYYSQIVNDFQKGDIAEGYSVSREKKESFPLTVTSAQKNPTAFYLCASSSRDRGSYEQYFGPGTRLTVT.

Only one count was recorded for this clone. The chain is built from TRBV7-2 and TRBJ2-1; TRBD2 is a possible D gene (6 bases). Germline-derived CDR1 and CDR2 are SGHTA and FQGNSA. This CDR3 comprises 14 residues. The germline V and J ends were trimmed by 6 bases and 4 bases, with 13 bases remaining between them. The CDR3 nucleotides are TGTGCCAGCAGTCCCGGGACTGAATACAATGAGCAGTTCTTC. Translation gives CASSPGTEYNEQFF. The full variable domain, with the rest looked up from reference TRBV7-2 and TRBJ2-1, is GAGVSQSPSNKVTEKGKDVELRCDPISGHTALYWYRQSLGQGLEFLIYFQGNSAPDKSGLPSDRFSAERTGGSVSTLTIQRTQQEDSAVYLCASSPGTEYNEQFFGPGTRLTVL.

J is TRBJ2-3 and V is TRBV30; possible D gene TRBD2, 7 bases. Deletions cut 2 bases from V and 2 bases from J, with 17 bases between. This CDR3 is 16 amino acids long. Germline loops: CDR1 GTSNPN, CDR2 SVGIG (reference sequence). The DNA of the CDR3 is TGTGCCTGGAGTCAAGGGGGGGCGGCCCTCACAGATACGCAGTATTTT. This encodes CAWSQGGAALTDTQYF.

The chain combines TRBV5-1 with TRBJ2-6; 9 bases align to TRBD1. The CDR3 is made up of 18 amino acids. The junction had 8 bases not matched to a gene; V was cut back by 4 bases and J by 0 bases. Germline CDR1 SGHRS, CDR2 YFSETQ. CDR3 in DNA: TGCGCCAGCAGCAGGTCCGGGACAGGGAGCTCTGGGGCCAACGTCCTGACTTTC. It specifies CASSRSGTGSSGANVLTF.

CDR3 in DNA: TGTGCCAGCGGGTCCGGCGGCCCAGATACGCAGTATTTT. This translates into CASGSGGPDTQYF. V gene TRBV19 combines with J gene TRBJ2-3; D gene uncertain. The V gene lost 9 bases and the J gene lost 4 bases, with 14 bases spanning the gap. Germline CDR1 and CDR2: LNHDA and SQIVND (reference sequence). This CDR3 spans 13 amino acids.

The chain employs TRBV6-6 and TRBJ2-7; perhaps TRBD1 as D (5 bases). CDR1 is MNHNY and CDR2 is SVGAGI in the germline V gene (reference sequence). V lost 4 bases and J lost 0, with 7 bases in between. The CDR3 runs 13 residues. CDR3 bases: TGTGCCAGCAGTTCCGACAGCTCCTACGAGCAGTACTTC. It codes for CASSSDSSYEQYF.

This chain links TRBV24-1 with TRBJ2-2, with D possibly TRBD1 on 6 matching bases. Trimming stripped 2 bases from V and 3 bases from J, with 15 bases between. Germline assignment: CDR1 KGHDR and CDR2 SFDVKD. The CDR3 covers 17 residues. Here the CDR3 reads CATSDSRGGTYTGELFF. In DNA form, the CDR3 reads TGTGCCACCAGTGATTCGAGAGGTGGGACATACACCGGGGAGCTGTTTTTT.

The chain recombines TRBV7-9 with TRBJ1-2; 9 bases map to TRBD1. The CDR3 has 16 residues. Trimming removed 2 bases from V and 8 bases from J; junction bases left unmatched: 12. Germline values: CDR1 SEHNR, CDR2 FQNEAQ (reference sequence). CDR3 loop: CASSLSSGQGGGGYTF. The CDR3 nucleotides read TGTGCCAGCAGCTTATCATCGGGACAGGGAGGCGGGGGCTACACCTTC.

The chain has TRBV6-2 or TRBV6-3 and TRBJ1-3, with 8 bases fitting TRBD1. Germline CDR1 MNHEY, CDR2 SVGEGT. Trimming cost V 5 bases and J 3 bases; bases outside gene matches: 3. The CDR3 length is 14 residues. CDR3 sequence: CASSRQGIGNTIYF. In nucleotides, the CDR3 is TGTGCCAGCAGTCGACAGGGGATTGGAAACACCATATATTTT.

This clone has just one count. The chain couples TRBV5-1 to TRBJ1-1; 9 positions match TRBD1. The germline gives CDR1 SGHRS, CDR2 YFSETQ. The ends lost 0 bases at V and 3 bases at J; junction bases unmatched: 9. This CDR3 comprises 17 residues. The CDR3 DNA is TGCGCCAGCAGCTTGGCCGGGACAGGGAGGTTGGACACTGAAGCTTTCTTT. It encodes CASSLAGTGRLDTEAFF.

This clone showed up just a few times. V usage is TRBV25-1 and J usage is TRBJ1-6, with 7 bases lining up with TRBD1. The CDR3 sequence is 15 residues long. The germline V gene has CDR1 MGHDK and CDR2 SYGVNS. The ends lost 4 bases at V and 5 bases at J; junction bases unmatched: 5. DNA for the CDR3: TGTGCCAGCAGTGCGTTCACAGGGGATAATTCACCCCTCCACTTT. This gives the protein CASSAFTGDNSPLHF.

The chain couples TRBV29-1 to TRBJ2-3; D is perhaps TRBD2 (6 bases). Per the germline V gene, CDR1 is SQVTM and CDR2 is ANQGSEA. The CDR3 contains 13 residues. V was clipped by 7 bases and J by 4 bases, with 15 bases between them. CDR3 sequence reads: CSARDSVPDTQYF. CDR3 DNA sequence: TGCAGCGCTCGGGACTCCGTCCCAGATACGCAGTATTTT.

This clone showed up just once. This chain connects TRBV19 to TRBJ1-1, with D possibly TRBD1 on 5 matching bases. From germline, CDR1 is LNHDA and CDR2 SQIVND (reference sequence). The CDR3 totals 14 residues. V lost 6 bases and J lost 6, with 17 bases in between. For the CDR3, the DNA is TGTGCCAGTAGCCCCCAACCAGGGTTAGCTGAAGCTTTCTTT. Residues: CASSPQPGLAEAFF.

This clone has a single count. This rearrangement joins TRBV19 to TRBJ1-3; 10 bases align to TRBD1. Per germline, CDR1 LNHDA and CDR2 SQIVND (reference sequence). V dropped 5 bases and J dropped 0; count of bases not matched to a gene: 4. The CDR3 contains 16 residues. CDR3 sequence reads: CASSLTGGGSGNTIYF. The CDR3 coding sequence is TGTGCCAGTAGTCTGACAGGGGGCGGCTCTGGAAACACCATATATTTT.

CDR3 residues: CASNKGSMNTEAFF. CDR3 sequence (DNA): TGTGCCAGTAACAAGGGGTCCATGAACACTGAAGCTTTCTTT. The V and J genes are TRBV19 and TRBJ1-1; maybe TRBD1 (5 bases). Germline V gene sequence: CDR1 LNHDA, CDR2 SQIVND (reference sequence). The CDR3 totals 14 residues. V lost 7 bases and J 0 bases, leaving 12 bases between the germline ends.